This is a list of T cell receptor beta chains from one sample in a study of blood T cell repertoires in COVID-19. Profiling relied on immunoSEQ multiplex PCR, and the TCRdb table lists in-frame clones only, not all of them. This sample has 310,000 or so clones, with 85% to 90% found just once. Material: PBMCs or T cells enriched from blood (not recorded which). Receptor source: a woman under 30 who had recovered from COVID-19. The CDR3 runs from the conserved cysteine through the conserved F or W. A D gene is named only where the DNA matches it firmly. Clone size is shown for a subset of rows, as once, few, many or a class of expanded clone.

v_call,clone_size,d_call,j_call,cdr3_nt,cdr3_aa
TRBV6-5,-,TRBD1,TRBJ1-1,TGTGCCAGCAGTTACGCCGGACAGGGTAACACTGAAGCTTTCTTT,CASSYAGQGNTEAFF
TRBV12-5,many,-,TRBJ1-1,TGTGCTAGTGGTTTGGGTGGCAGCGTGAACACTGAAGCTTTCTTT,CASGLGGSVNTEAFF
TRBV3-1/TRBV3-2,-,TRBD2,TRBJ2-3,TGTGCCAGCAGCCTAAGTTTAGCGGGAGGAATGAAAGATACGCAGTATTTT,CASSLSLAGGMKDTQYF
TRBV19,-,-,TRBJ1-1,TGTGCCAGTAGTATGGGACTGGGTGACACTGAAGCTTTCTTT,CASSMGLGDTEAFF
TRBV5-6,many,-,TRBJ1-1,TGTGCCAGCAGCTGGTATACAGGGTTCAACACTGAAGCTTTCTTT,CASSWYTGFNTEAFF
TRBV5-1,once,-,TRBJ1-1,TGCGCCAGCAGCTTGATAGTCGGCACTGAAGCTTTCTTT,CASSLIVGTEAFF
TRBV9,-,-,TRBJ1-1,TGTGCCAGCAGCGTAGATCCGGGTCGCACTGAAGCTTTCTTT,CASSVDPGRTEAFF
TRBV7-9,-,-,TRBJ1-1,TGTGCCAGCAGCTTAGGTCTCCACCGGGACACTGAAGCTTTCTTT,CASSLGLHRDTEAFF
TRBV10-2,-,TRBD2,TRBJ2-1,TGCGCCAGCGGGATAGCGGGAGGGCTTTACAATGAGCAGTTCTTC,CASGIAGGLYNEQFF
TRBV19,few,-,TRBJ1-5,TGTGCCAGTAGTGGTCGTTCAAGGGGAAGTCAGCCCCAGCATTTT,CASSGRSRGSQPQHF
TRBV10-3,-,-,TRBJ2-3,TGTGCCATCAGTGACATGGGTAGGCAGGGTAGGCCAGATACGCAGTATTTT,CAISDMGRQGRPDTQYF
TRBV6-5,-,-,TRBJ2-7,TGTGCCAGCAGCCAGATACTAGCTGGATCCTACGAGCAGTACTTC,CASSQILAGSYEQYF
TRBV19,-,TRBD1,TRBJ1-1,TGTGCCAGTACCCACCGGGACAGGGAAGGCACTGAAGCTTTCTTT,CASTHRDREGTEAFF
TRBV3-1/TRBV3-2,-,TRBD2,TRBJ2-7,TGTGCCAGCAGCCGGGGGGCTAGCGGGAAGAACAAGCAGTACTTC,CASSRGASGKNKQYF
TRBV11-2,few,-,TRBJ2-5,TGTGCCAGCAGCCTCGCGGGGCTCCAAGAGACCCAGTACTTC,CASSLAGLQETQYF
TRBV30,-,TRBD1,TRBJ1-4,TGTGCCTGGAGTGTAAGAAGGGACAGGGCGAAGACTAATGAAAAACTGTTTTTT,CAWSVRRDRAKTNEKLFF
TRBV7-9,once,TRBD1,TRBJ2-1,TGTGCCAGCAGTACCCCGGGACAGTTGTTCTTC,CASSTPGQLFF
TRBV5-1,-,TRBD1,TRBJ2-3,TGCGCCAGCAGCCTCCGGACAGGAGGTACAGATACGCAGTATTTT,CASSLRTGGTDTQYF
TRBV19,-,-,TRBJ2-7,TGTGCCAGTAGTAATGGGGCCGAGCAGTACTTC,CASSNGAEQYF
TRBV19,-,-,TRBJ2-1,TGTGCCAGTAGTGCCCGGGGTTACAATGAGCAGTTCTTC,CASSARGYNEQFF
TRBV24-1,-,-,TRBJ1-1,TGTGCCACCAGTGACCCCCAACAGAGTGAGGCTTTCTTT,CATSDPQQSEAFF
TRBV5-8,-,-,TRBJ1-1,TGTGCCAGTCCGGACAGCCTTCGGATGAACACTGAAGCTTTCTTT,CASPDSLRMNTEAFF
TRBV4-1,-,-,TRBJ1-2,TGCGCCAGCAGCCAAGTCGCGGGGGCGCGCTATGGCTACACCTTC,CASSQVAGARYGYTF
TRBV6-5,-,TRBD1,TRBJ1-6,TGTGCCAGCAGTTACTCAGGGACAGGGGAGGGATCACCCCTCCACTTT,CASSYSGTGEGSPLHF
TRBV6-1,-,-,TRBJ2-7,TGTGCCAGCAGTGAGAATGGTGCAGGGCCCAACGAGCAGTACTTC,CASSENGAGPNEQYF
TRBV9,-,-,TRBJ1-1,TGTGCCAGCAGCGGCGCCTACTTGGGGGGATACACTGAAGCTTTCTTT,CASSGAYLGGYTEAFF
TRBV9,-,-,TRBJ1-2,TGTGCCAGCAGCCCAATGACAGCCGGGGGCTATGGCTACACCTTC,CASSPMTAGGYGYTF